The 10 T cell receptor beta chains in this list originate from one sample, sequenced in a study of cytomegalovirus exposure and HLA in healthy donors. Researchers ran the PCR with 60 Vbeta and 13 Jbeta primers. Profiling relied on immunoSEQ multiplex PCR, and the TCRdb table lists in-frame clones only, not all of them. The repertoire table contains 68,000 or so clones. Sequenced: PBMCs. These receptor sequences come from a boy younger than 18 in good health and CMV-seronegative.

The chain links TRBV15 to TRBJ1-1; no definite D call. In germline, CDR1 is LNHNV, CDR2 YYDKDF (reference sequence). Deletions cut 3 bases from V and 4 bases from J, with 3 bases between. This CDR3 contains 11 residues. The CDR3 nucleotides are TGTGCCACCAGCAGCCTCACTGAAGCTTTCTTT. It encodes CATSSLTEAFF.

DNA for the CDR3: TGTGCCAGTAGTATTTGGAGGGAGGGGGCTGAAGCTTTCTTT. It is translated as CASSIWREGAEAFF. J is TRBJ1-1 and V is TRBV19; a possible D gene is TRBD1 (6 bases). V was shortened by 3 bases and J by 6 bases, with 14 bases between the two germline ends. CDR3 length: 14 residues. The germline CDR1 and CDR2 sequences are LNHDA and SQIVND (reference sequence).

The chain joins TRBV5-5 to TRBJ2-7, with D hard to call. CDR3 length: 15 amino acids. CDR1 and CDR2 (germline): SGHKS, YYEKEE (reference sequence). The V gene lost 2 bases and the J gene lost 2 bases, with 14 bases spanning the gap. The CDR3 here is CASSFRGAPTYEQYF. In DNA form, the CDR3 reads TGTGCCAGCAGCTTTCGCGGAGCTCCTACCTACGAGCAGTACTTC.

The rearrangement joins TRBV15 to TRBJ2-3; 7 positions match TRBD1. Trimming at V came to 1 base and at J to 0 bases, leaving 4 bases not matched to a gene. This CDR3 is 16 amino acids long. CDR1 and CDR2 (germline): LNHNV, YYDKDF (reference sequence). CDR3 DNA: TGTGCCACCAGCAGAGGGGGGACAGTAAGCACAGATACGCAGTATTTT. It specifies CATSRGGTVSTDTQYF. The full variable domain, its missing parts supplied by reference TRBV15 and TRBJ2-3, is DAMVIQNPRYQVTQFGKPVTLSCSQTLNHNVMYWYQQKSSQAPKLLFHYYDKDFNNEADTPDNFQSRRPNTSFCFLDIRSPGLGDTAMYLCATSRGGTVSTDTQYFGPGTRLTVL.

This chain uses TRBV19 with TRBJ1-5, with D possibly being TRBD1 (6 bases). V was trimmed by 5 bases and J by 1 base, leaving 15 bases between them. CDR1 is LNHDA and CDR2 is SQIVND in the germline V gene (reference sequence). This CDR3 is 16 amino acids long. CDR3 sequence (DNA): TGTGCCAGTAGTTTCCGGGGGGCTCAAAGCAATCAGCCCCAGCATTTT. Translating gives CASSFRGAQSNQPQHF.

The CDR3 DNA follows: TGTGCCAGCAGTCAGGGGCCTGGAAACACCATATATTTT. As protein: CASSQGPGNTIYF. V usage is TRBV2 and J usage is TRBJ1-3; possibly TRBD1 for D (6 bases). Trimming cost V 5 bases and J 2 bases, with 7 bases left between them. CDR3 size: 13 residues. Germline CDR1 SNHLY, CDR2 FYNNEI. The variable domain in full, with the rest retrieved from reference TRBV2 and TRBJ1-3, is EPEVTQTPSHQVTQMGQEVILRCVPISNHLYFYWYRQILGQKVEFLVSFYNNEISEKSEIFDDQFSVERPDGSNFTLKIRSTKLEDSAMYFCASSQGPGNTIYFGEGSWLTVV.

As regards this clone: Likely a read error: the CDR3 ends without its conserved phenylalanine or tryptophan. Because the CDR3's place on the DNA is in doubt, the DNA is left out and the CDR3 is given as listed by TCRdb. This chain connects TRBV6-1 to TRBJ2-7; whether TRBD2, the table's D call, matches the DNA was not checked. The CDR3 length is 14 residues, termini included. Per the germline V gene, CDR1 is MNHNS and CDR2 is SASEGT. This chain's CDR3 is CASSEAGLAGQPGL.

The DNA for the CDR3 is TGTGCCAGCAGCAAGGGGCTATACAATGAGCAGTTCTTC. This gives the protein CASSKGLYNEQFF. This rearrangement joins TRBV5-4 to TRBJ2-1, with D possibly matching TRBD1 (5 bases). From germline, CDR1 is SGHNT and CDR2 YYREEE (reference sequence). The CDR3 runs to 13 residues. V was pared by 4 bases and J by 4 bases, with 9 bases between.

This clone registers medium-sized by frequency. The chain carries TRBV6-5 and TRBJ1-5; 9 bases match TRBD1. Trimming cost V 2 bases and J 6 bases; bases outside gene matches: 5. Per the germline V gene, CDR1 is MNHEY and CDR2 is SVGAGI. This CDR3 region has 15 residues. DNA of the CDR3: TGTGCCAGCAGTTACGGACAGGGGATTGGTCAGCCCCAGCATTTT. Translation: CASSYGQGIGQPQHF.

The genes are TRBV6-5 and TRBJ1-2, with 8 bases lining up with TRBD1. The CDR3 consists of 13 residues. J lost 8 bases, V lost 11 bases, and 13 bases had no gene match. The germline V gene has CDR1 MNHEY and CDR2 SVGAGI. CDR3 bases: TGTGCCTCGAAGGGGCAGGGGGCTATAGGCTACACCTTC. Its translation is CASKGQGAIGYTF.